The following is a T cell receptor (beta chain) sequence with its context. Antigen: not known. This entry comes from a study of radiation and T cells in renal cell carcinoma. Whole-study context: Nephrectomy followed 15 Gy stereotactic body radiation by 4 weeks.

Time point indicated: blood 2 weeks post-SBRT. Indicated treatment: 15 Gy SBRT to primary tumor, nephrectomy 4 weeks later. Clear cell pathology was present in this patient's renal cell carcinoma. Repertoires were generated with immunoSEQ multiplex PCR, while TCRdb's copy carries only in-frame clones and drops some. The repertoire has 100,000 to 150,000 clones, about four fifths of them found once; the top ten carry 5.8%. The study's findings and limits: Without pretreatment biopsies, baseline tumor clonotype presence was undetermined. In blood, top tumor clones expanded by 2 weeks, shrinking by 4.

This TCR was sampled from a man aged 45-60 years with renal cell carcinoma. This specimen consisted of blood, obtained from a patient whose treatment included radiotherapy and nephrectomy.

CDR3 coding DNA: TGTGCCAGCAGTTACTCTAGGACGGGGGGAAACACCATATATTTT. It translates to CASSYSRTGGNTIYF. The V call is TRBV6-5, the J call TRBJ1-3; D not certain. The V and J ends lost 0 bases and 4 bases respectively, with 10 bases between them. The CDR3 runs 15 residues. CDR1 and CDR2 (germline): MNHEY, SVGAGI.